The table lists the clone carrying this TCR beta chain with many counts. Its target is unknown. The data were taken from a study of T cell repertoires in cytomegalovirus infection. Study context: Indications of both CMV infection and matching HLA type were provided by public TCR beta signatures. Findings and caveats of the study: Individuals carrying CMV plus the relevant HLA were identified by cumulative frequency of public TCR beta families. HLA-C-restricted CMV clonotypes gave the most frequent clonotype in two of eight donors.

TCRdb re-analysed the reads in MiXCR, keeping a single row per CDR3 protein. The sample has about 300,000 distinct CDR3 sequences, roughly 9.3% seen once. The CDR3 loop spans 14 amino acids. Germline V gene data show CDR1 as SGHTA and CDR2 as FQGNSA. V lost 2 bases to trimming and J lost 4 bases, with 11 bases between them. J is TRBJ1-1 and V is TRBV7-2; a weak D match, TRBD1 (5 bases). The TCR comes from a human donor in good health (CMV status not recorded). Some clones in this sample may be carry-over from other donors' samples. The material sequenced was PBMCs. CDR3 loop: CASSLKGPGTEAFF. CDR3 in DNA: TGTGCCAGCAGCTTAAAGGGGCCCGGCACTGAAGCTTTCTTT.